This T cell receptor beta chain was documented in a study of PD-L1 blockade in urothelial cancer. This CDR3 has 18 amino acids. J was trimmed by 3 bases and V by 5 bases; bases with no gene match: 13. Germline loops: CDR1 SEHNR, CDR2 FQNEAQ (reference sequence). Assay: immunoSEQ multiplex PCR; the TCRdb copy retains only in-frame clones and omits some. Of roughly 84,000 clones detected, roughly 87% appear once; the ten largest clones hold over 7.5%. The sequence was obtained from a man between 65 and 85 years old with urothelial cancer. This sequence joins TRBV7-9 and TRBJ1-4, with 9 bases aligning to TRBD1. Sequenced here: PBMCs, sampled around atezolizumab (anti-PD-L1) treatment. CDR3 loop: CASSTRDRDPPANEKLFF. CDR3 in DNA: TGTGCCAGCAGCACCCGGGACAGGGACCCCCCAGCTAATGAAAAACTGTTTTTT.